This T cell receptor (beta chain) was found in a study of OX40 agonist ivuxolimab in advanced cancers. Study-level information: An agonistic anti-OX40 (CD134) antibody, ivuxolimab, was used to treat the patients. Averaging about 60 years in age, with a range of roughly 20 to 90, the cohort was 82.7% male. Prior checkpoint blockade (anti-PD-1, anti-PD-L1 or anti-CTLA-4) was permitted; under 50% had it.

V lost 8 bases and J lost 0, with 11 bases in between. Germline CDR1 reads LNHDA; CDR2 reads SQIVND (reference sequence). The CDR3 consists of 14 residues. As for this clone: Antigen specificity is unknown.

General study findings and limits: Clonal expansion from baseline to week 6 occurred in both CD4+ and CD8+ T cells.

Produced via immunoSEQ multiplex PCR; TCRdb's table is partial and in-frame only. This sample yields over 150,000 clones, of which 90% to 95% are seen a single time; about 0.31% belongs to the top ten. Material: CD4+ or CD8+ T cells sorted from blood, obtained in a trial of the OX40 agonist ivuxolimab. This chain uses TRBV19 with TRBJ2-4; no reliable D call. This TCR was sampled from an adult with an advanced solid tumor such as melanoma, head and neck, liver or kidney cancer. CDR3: CASSDSVAKNIQYF. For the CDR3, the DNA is TGTGCCAGTTCTGATAGTGTAGCCAAAAACATTCAGTACTTC. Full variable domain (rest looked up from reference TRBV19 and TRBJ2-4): DGGITQSPKYLFRKEGQNVTLSCEQNLNHDAMYWYRQDPGQGLRLIYYSQIVNDFQKGDIAEGYSVSREKKESFPLTVTSAQKNPTAFYLCASSDSVAKNIQYFGAGTRLSVL.